Shown below are 32 T cell receptor beta chains from a single sample sequenced in a study of regulatory and conventional T cells in RAG deficiency (TCRdb year 2017). Conventional CD4+ T cells were purified from blood as CD25-low CD127-high cells before genomic DNA extraction. Libraries were prepared through the immunoSEQ multiplex PCR assay. The table comes from immuneACCESS by way of TCRdb, which keeps in-frame sequences with V and J called. Part of the clones is missing from these tables; in studies checked, under half for an unresolved V gene and the rest for unknown reasons. The sample table contains tens of thousands of clones; only one count was recorded for 90% to 95% of them. The top ten clones comprise about 0.17% of the sample. These data are also associated with another study on regulatory T cells. From the second report: For the multiplex PCR, 52 forward TRBV primers and 13 reverse TRBJ primers were used, and amplification bias was corrected with both assay-based and computational methods.

Sequences were obtained from CD25- CD4+ T cells sorted from blood. These receptors originate from a human donor in good health.

The genes are TRBV11-3 and TRBJ2-1; TRBD2 aligns across 12 bases. Per the germline V gene, CDR1 is SGHNT and CDR2 is YENEEA. V lost 5 bases, J lost 3 bases, and 8 bases stayed unmatched. The CDR3 extends over 17 amino acids. CDR3: CASSPSRTSGDYNEQFF. The CDR3 coding sequence is TGTGCCAGCAGCCCTTCTCGGACTAGCGGGGACTACAATGAGCAGTTCTTC. The entire variable domain, with the rest obtained from reference TRBV11-3 and TRBJ2-1, is as follows: EAGVVQSPRYKIIEKKQPVAFWCNPISGHNTLYWYLQNLGQGPELLIRYENEEAVDDSQLPKDRFSAERLKGVDSTLKIQPAELGDSAVYLCASSPSRTSGDYNEQFFGPGTRLTVL.

This chain joins TRBV11-1 and TRBJ1-1; 10 nucleotides align to TRBD1. The CDR3 runs to 17 residues. J gave up 5 bases and V 1 base, and 10 bases lay outside the gene matches. In germline, CDR1 is SGHAT, CDR2 FQDESV (reference sequence). The CDR3 region has the DNA TGTGCCAGCAGCTTAGTTGGTTCGACAGGGGGCAGGACTGAAGCTTTCTTT. Its translation: CASSLVGSTGGRTEAFF.

The chain uses TRBV7-9 and TRBJ1-5; 11 bases match TRBD1. Germline lookup yields CDR1 SEHNR and CDR2 FQNEAQ (reference sequence). With V trimmed by 6 bases and J by 4 bases, 11 bases remained unmatched. The CDR3 is 17 residues long. CDR3 sequence: CASSHNPGTGGNQPQHF. The CDR3 DNA is TGTGCCAGCAGTCACAACCCCGGGACAGGGGGGAATCAGCCCCAGCATTTT.

The J gene is TRBJ2-7, the V gene TRBV7-8; 9 nucleotides line up with TRBD1. This CDR3 comprises 15 residues. Germline values: CDR1 SGHVS, CDR2 FQNEAQ. V was clipped by 5 bases and J by 2 bases; unmatched bases: 7. This CDR3 reads CASSRLGQGTYEQYF. CDR3 coding DNA: TGTGCCAGCAGCCGTTTGGGACAGGGTACCTACGAGCAGTACTTC.

The V and J genes are TRBV28 and TRBJ1-6, with 7 bases lining up with TRBD1. There are 15 residues in the CDR3. Trimming took 5 bases from V and 4 from J; bases not matched to a gene: 5. The V gene's germline CDR1 is MDHEN and CDR2 SYDVKM. CDR3 residues: CASSTKTGYNSPLHF. The CDR3 DNA follows: TGTGCCAGCAGTACGAAGACAGGGTATAATTCACCCCTCCACTTT.

V usage is TRBV6-1 and J usage is TRBJ2-3, with 7 bases matching TRBD1. Trimming cost V 11 bases and J 2 bases; bases outside gene matches: 13. The CDR3 contains 15 residues. CDR1 MNHNS and CDR2 SASEGT come from the germline V gene. The CDR3 is CALENWGQNTDTQYF. As DNA, the CDR3 is TGTGCCTTAGAGAACTGGGGACAGAACACAGATACGCAGTATTTT.

The chain combines TRBV28 with TRBJ2-7, with 8 bases fitting TRBD2. The CDR3 loop spans 13 amino acids. The V gene's germline CDR1 is MDHEN and CDR2 SYDVKM. The J segment lost 3 bases and the V segment lost 10 bases, leaving 8 bases of the junction unmatched. DNA for the CDR3: TGTGCCACCGGGGGGGCCGGAATCTACGAGCAGTACTTC. As protein: CATGGAGIYEQYF.

This clone was found once. The chain couples TRBV7-2 to TRBJ1-5; D unclear. V lost 5 bases to trimming and J lost 6 bases, with 17 bases between them. The CDR3 spans 15 residues. CDR1 and CDR2 (germline): SGHTA, FQGNSA. This CDR3 is CASSPPAGRGQPQHF. The DNA for the CDR3 is TGTGCCAGCAGCCCCCCGGCCGGTCGGGGTCAGCCCCAGCATTTT.

This sequence joins TRBV6-1 and TRBJ1-6; D call uncertain. Germline loops: CDR1 MNHNS, CDR2 SASEGT. The CDR3 runs to 13 residues. V lost 2 bases and J 10 bases, leaving 9 bases between the germline ends. The CDR3, as DNA: TGTGCCAGCAGTGAACCGTCGAGGTCACCCCTCCACTTT. It specifies CASSEPSRSPLHF.

Written as DNA, the CDR3 is TGTGCCAGCAGCTTAGGTAGAGGCACAGATACGCAGTATTTT. It is translated as CASSLGRGTDTQYF. The chain carries TRBV7-3 and TRBJ2-3, with D unclear. Germline assignment: CDR1 SGHTA and CDR2 FQGTGA. V was shortened by 2 bases and J by 1 base, with 7 bases between the two germline ends. This CDR3 has 14 amino acids.

This clone was found once. J is TRBJ1-5 and V is TRBV5-1; TRBD1 matches at 10 bases. Germline lookup yields CDR1 SGHRS and CDR2 YFSETQ. V dropped 0 bases and J dropped 6; count of bases not matched to a gene: 3. This CDR3 has 15 amino acids. In DNA form, the CDR3 reads TGCGCCAGCAGCTTGGGGACAGGGGGAGGTCAGCCCCAGCATTTT. The encoded protein is CASSLGTGGGQPQHF.

This clone has a handful of counts. The V call is TRBV7-2, the J call TRBJ1-5, with D hard to call. The CDR3 contains 14 residues. Germline V gene data show CDR1 as SGHTA and CDR2 as FQGNSA. The ends were cut back, 2 bases at V and 2 bases at J, with 7 bases in the middle. CDR3 DNA sequence: TGTGCCAGCAGCTTAAAGGGAGGCAATCAGCCCCAGCATTTT. Translating gives CASSLKGGNQPQHF.

This chain uses TRBV19 with TRBJ1-5, with a tentative D call TRBD1 (5 bases). Germline loops: CDR1 LNHDA, CDR2 SQIVND (reference sequence). The ends were cut back, 1 base at V and 4 bases at J, with 11 bases in the middle. The CDR3 is 15 amino acids. The CDR3 DNA reads as TGTGCCAGTAGTATAGGTCGACAGTTTAATCAGCCCCAGCATTTT. This translates into CASSIGRQFNQPQHF. The whole variable domain, filled in from reference TRBV19 and TRBJ1-5, reads DGGITQSPKYLFRKEGQNVTLSCEQNLNHDAMYWYRQDPGQGLRLIYYSQIVNDFQKGDIAEGYSVSREKKESFPLTVTSAQKNPTAFYLCASSIGRQFNQPQHFGDGTRLSIL.

The genes are TRBV5-1 and TRBJ2-5; 13 bases fit TRBD2. Germline trimming cut 5 bases from V and 1 base from J; bases unmatched to any gene: 14. Germline loops: CDR1 SGHRS, CDR2 YFSETQ. The CDR3 contains 19 residues. Here the CDR3 reads CASSPFPGTSGASQETQYF. DNA for the CDR3: TGCGCCAGCAGTCCCTTCCCGGGGACTAGCGGGGCCAGCCAAGAGACCCAGTACTTC.

The J gene is TRBJ1-2, the V gene TRBV27; D gene unclear. CDR1 is MNHEY, CDR2 SMNVEV, per germline (reference sequence). This CDR3 contains 13 residues. Between the trimmed V and J ends, which lost 4 bases and 2 bases, there was a span of 8 bases. The CDR3 region is CASSSVQNYGYTF. In DNA, the CDR3 is TGTGCCAGCAGTTCTGTCCAGAACTATGGCTACACCTTC.

The sample holds one count of this clone. In DNA, the CDR3 is TGTGCCAGTAGTATAGGGCGTTTTGAGGGTCCGAATCAGCCCCAGCATTTT. Translated: CASSIGRFEGPNQPQHF. The chain employs TRBV19 and TRBJ1-5; D remains ambiguous. V dropped 1 base and J dropped 4 bases, with 17 bases sitting between them. This CDR3 is 17 amino acids long. Germline CDR1 reads LNHDA; CDR2 reads SQIVND (reference sequence).

The CDR3 sequence: CASSRGQRTDTQYF. For the CDR3, the DNA is TGTGCCAGCAGCAGAGGACAGCGCACAGATACGCAGTATTTT. The chain carries TRBV6-5 and TRBJ2-3, with a tentative D call TRBD1 (6 bases). Trimming stripped 6 bases from V and 1 base from J, with 11 bases between. Germline V gives CDR1 MNHEY, CDR2 SVGAGI. The CDR3 extends over 14 amino acids.

Turning to this clone: This sample includes further DNA sequences coding for the same CDR3. The rearrangement joins TRBV30 to TRBJ1-6; TRBD1 is a possible D gene (6 bases). The CDR3 sequence is 12 residues long. V was cut by 4 bases and J by 7 bases, with 8 bases left in between. Germline-derived CDR1 and CDR2 are GTSNPN and SVGIG (reference sequence). The CDR3 is CAWNRENSPLHF. The CDR3 coding sequence is TGTGCCTGGAACAGGGAAAATTCACCCCTCCACTTT.

This chain joins TRBV6-5 and TRBJ1-4; 10 bases map to TRBD1. J was trimmed by 8 bases and V by 5 bases; bases with no gene match: 5. The CDR3 has 14 amino acids. Germline V lookup: CDR1 MNHEY, CDR2 SVGAGI. In DNA form, the CDR3 reads TGTGCCAGCAGTACCGACAGGGGGCACGAAAAACTGTTTTTT. It specifies CASSTDRGHEKLFF.

The chain has TRBV14 and TRBJ2-3; unclear D gene. V shed 0 bases and J shed 2 bases, with 24 bases lying between them. The CDR3 sequence is 20 residues long. Germline-derived CDR1 and CDR2 are SGHDN and FVKESK. The CDR3, as DNA: TGTGCCAGCAGCCAAGAATCTCTAGGTCTGGAACTCCTCTCCACAGATACGCAGTATTTT. This encodes CASSQESLGLELLSTDTQYF.

The V call is TRBV7-9, the J call TRBJ2-7; 7 nucleotides match TRBD1. The V and J ends lost 4 bases and 2 bases, in that order; junction bases with no gene match: 14. The CDR3 length is 17 residues. Germline V gives CDR1 SEHNR, CDR2 FQNEAQ (reference sequence). CDR3 bases: TGTGCCAGCAGCTCCACGCGAAGGACAGGAAGAACCTACGAGCAGTACTTC. It yields the protein CASSSTRRTGRTYEQYF.

The chain joins TRBV10-3 to TRBJ1-2; D call uncertain. V lost 6 bases and J lost 3, with 8 bases in between. Germline V CDR1 and CDR2: ENHRY, SYGVKD. This CDR3 is 12 amino acids long. The CDR3 sequence is CAISSTDYGYTF. The CDR3 DNA reads TGTGCCATCAGCTCCACGGACTATGGCTACACCTTC.

The chain is built from TRBV5-6 and TRBJ1-2; D unclear. CDR3 size: 14 residues. Between the trimmed V and J ends, which lost 4 bases and 2 bases, there was a span of 12 bases. Germline assignment: CDR1 SGHDT and CDR2 YYEEEE. CDR3 nucleotides: TGTGCCAGCAGCCACCAAGCACGGAACTATGGCTACACCTTC. As protein: CASSHQARNYGYTF.

The CDR3 loop is CASTLRTGYGYTF. In DNA, the CDR3 is TGTGCCAGCACCTTGAGGACAGGCTATGGCTACACCTTC. The V and J genes are TRBV28 and TRBJ1-2, with 7 bases that match TRBD1. Per the germline V gene, CDR1 is MDHEN and CDR2 is SYDVKM. V was clipped by 7 bases and J by 4 bases; unmatched bases: 6. CDR3 size: 13 residues.

This chain connects TRBV5-4 to TRBJ1-2; 7 bases align to TRBD1. The CDR3 has 13 residues. V lost 2 bases to trimming and J lost 5 bases; unmatched junction nucleotides: 3. The V gene's germline CDR1 is SGHNT and CDR2 YYREEE (reference sequence). CDR3 nucleotide sequence: TGTGCCAGCAGCTTCGGGACAGAGTATGGCTACACCTTC. Encoded protein: CASSFGTEYGYTF.

Remarks on this clone: In the same sample, other DNA sequences code for this CDR3. The chain is built from TRBV6-1 and TRBJ2-5; maybe TRBD2 (7 bases). The V and J ends lost 7 bases and 7 bases respectively, with 16 bases between them. This CDR3 contains 13 residues. Looked up from germline, CDR1 is MNHNS and CDR2 is SASEGT. This chain's CDR3 is CASTFGRGRTQYF. The CDR3 coding sequence is TGTGCCAGCACCTTCGGGCGGGGGCGGACCCAGTACTTC.

J is TRBJ2-5 and V is TRBV19; tentative D call: TRBD2 (6 bases). V was clipped by 6 bases and J by 2 bases, with 10 bases between them. The germline gives CDR1 LNHDA, CDR2 SQIVND (reference sequence). The CDR3 has 13 amino acids. The CDR3 bases are TGTGCCAGTAGGGCCGGGACTCAAGAGACCCAGTACTTC. This codes for CASRAGTQETQYF.

This chain uses TRBV6-1 with TRBJ1-5; D gene ambiguous. The CDR3 is made up of 13 amino acids. Germline V gene sequence: CDR1 MNHNS, CDR2 SASEGT. V lost 10 bases to trimming and J lost 7 bases, with 17 bases between them. The CDR3 bases are TGTGCCACCTTCCCGGGGAATAGGCAGCCCCAGCATTTT. Translating gives CATFPGNRQPQHF.

This chain uses TRBV2 with TRBJ2-7; 10 bases match TRBD2. Germline V gene sequence: CDR1 SNHLY, CDR2 FYNNEI. The V segment lost 7 bases and the J segment 4 bases; nucleotides outside the gene matches: 10. The CDR3 totals 15 residues. As DNA, the CDR3 is TGTGCCAGCAAAACACGGACTAGCGGATTATACGAGCAGTACTTC. Encoded protein: CASKTRTSGLYEQYF.

With regard to this clone: Relative to the germline gene, one junction end is altered; a read error may explain this. The V and J genes are TRBV11-2 and TRBJ2-3; possibly TRBD2 for D (5 bases). Germline-derived CDR1 and CDR2 are SGHAT and FQNNGV. This CDR3 contains 15 residues. The CDR3 loop is CAGSLGPGSTDTQYF. The CDR3 DNA sequence: TGTGCCGGCAGCTTAGGCCCGGGGAGCACAGATACGCAGTATTTT. Drawing the rest from reference TRBV11-2 and TRBJ2-3, the complete variable domain is EAGVAQSPRYKIIEKRQSVAFWCNPISGHATLYWYQQILGQGPKLLIQFQNNGVVDDSQLPKDRFSAERLKGVDSTLKIQPAKLEDSAVYLCAGSLGPGSTDTQYFGPGTRLTVL.

This sequence joins TRBV11-1 and TRBJ1-6; D not resolved. Germline CDR1 SGHAT, CDR2 FQDESV (reference sequence). V was trimmed by 5 bases and J by 9 bases, leaving 14 bases between them. CDR3 length: 14 residues. The CDR3 here is CASSQTTFGSPLHF. In DNA, the CDR3 is TGTGCCAGCAGCCAAACCACGTTCGGTTCACCCCTCCACTTT. The whole variable domain, remainder taken from reference TRBV11-1 and TRBJ1-6, is EAEVAQSPRYKITEKSQAVAFWCDPISGHATLYWYRQILGQGPELLVQFQDESVVDDSQLPKDRFSAERLKGVDSTLKIQPAELGDSAMYLCASSQTTFGSPLHFGNGTRLTVT.

The gene calls are TRBV6-5 and TRBJ1-2; TRBD1 aligns across 8 bases. Trimming removed 7 bases from V and 8 bases from J; junction bases left unmatched: 6. CDR3 length: 12 amino acids. CDR1 and CDR2 (germline): MNHEY, SVGAGI. CDR3 nucleotide sequence: TGTGCCAGCACCCCAGGGGGCGGCGGCTACACCTTC. This gives the protein CASTPGGGGYTF.